This paragraph reports one TCR beta chain. The antigen remains undetermined. This sample is part of a study of T cell repertoires in cytomegalovirus infection. Across the study: Newly reported HLA-C-restricted and thoroughly characterized HLA-B-restricted CMV epitopes were employed. Through public TCR beta signatures, both CMV infection and matching HLA type were indicated. The study, taken as a whole, reports: Predominance within the ex vivo response was attributable to HLA-C-restricted CMV-specific TCR beta clonotypes.

TCRdb reanalysed the reads using MiXCR and keeps one entry per CDR3 protein. The sample yields roughly 500,000 distinct CDR3 sequences, under 55% seen once. Germline V gives CDR1 SNHLY, CDR2 FYNNEI. The CDR3 extends over 13 amino acids. V was cut by 0 bases and J by 4 bases, with 7 bases left in between. The chain combines TRBV2 with TRBJ2-7, with D hard to call. The receptor was isolated from a human donor in good health (CMV status not recorded). Some clones in this sample may be carry-over from other donors' samples. Sequencing used cultured PBMCs, obtained from culture after CMV antigen stimulation. CDR3 protein: CASSEAETYEQYF. CDR3 DNA: TGTGCCAGCAGTGAAGCTGAAACATACGAGCAGTACTTC.